This TCR beta chain was identified in a study of technical replicates of blood from several donors. Data came from immunoSEQ multiplex PCR; TCRdb stores just in-frame clones and leaves some out. The sample lists around 76,000 clones; 95% to 99% were seen once. This clone appeared a single time. The CDR3 has 14 amino acids. The germline CDR1 and CDR2 sequences are SGHTA and FQGNSA. Losses at the gene ends were 1 base for V and 7 bases for J; bases not matched to a gene: 4. The sequenced sample consisted of T cells isolated from PBMCs. The TCR sequence derives from a human donor in good health. The genes are TRBV7-2 and TRBJ1-5, with TRBD1 identical over 7 bases. In DNA form, the CDR3 reads TGTGCCAGCAGCTTAGGGTACAGGGGCCAGCCCCAGCATTTT. It translates to CASSLGYRGQPQHF.